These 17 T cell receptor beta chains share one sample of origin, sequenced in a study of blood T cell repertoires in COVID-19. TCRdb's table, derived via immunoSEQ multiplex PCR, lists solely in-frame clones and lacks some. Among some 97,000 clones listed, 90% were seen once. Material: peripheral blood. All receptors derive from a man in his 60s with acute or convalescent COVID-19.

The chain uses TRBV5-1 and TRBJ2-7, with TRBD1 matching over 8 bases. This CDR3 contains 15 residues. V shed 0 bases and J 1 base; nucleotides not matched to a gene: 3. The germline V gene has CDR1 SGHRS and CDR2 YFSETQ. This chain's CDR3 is CASSLGTGHSYEQYF. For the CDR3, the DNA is TGCGCCAGCAGCTTGGGGACAGGGCATTCCTACGAGCAGTACTTC.

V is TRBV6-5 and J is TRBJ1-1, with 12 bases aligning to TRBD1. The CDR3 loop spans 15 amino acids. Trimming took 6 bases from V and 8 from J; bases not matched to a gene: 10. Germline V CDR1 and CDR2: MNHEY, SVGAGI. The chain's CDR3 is CASSHRDRGLYEAFF. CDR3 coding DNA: TGTGCCAGCAGCCACCGGGACAGGGGGCTATACGAAGCTTTCTTT.

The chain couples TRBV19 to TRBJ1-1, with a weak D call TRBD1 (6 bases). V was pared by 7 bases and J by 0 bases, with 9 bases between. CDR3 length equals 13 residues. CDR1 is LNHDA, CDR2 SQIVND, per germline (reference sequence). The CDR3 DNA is TGTGCCAGTACTACAGGGATGAACACTGAAGCTTTCTTT. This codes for CASTTGMNTEAFF.

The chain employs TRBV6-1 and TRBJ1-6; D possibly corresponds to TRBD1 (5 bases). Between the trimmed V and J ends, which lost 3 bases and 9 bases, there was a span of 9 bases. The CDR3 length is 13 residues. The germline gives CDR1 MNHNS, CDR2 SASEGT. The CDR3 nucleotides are TGTGCCAGCAGTGAGCGGGACGGTTCACCCCTCCACTTT. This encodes CASSERDGSPLHF.

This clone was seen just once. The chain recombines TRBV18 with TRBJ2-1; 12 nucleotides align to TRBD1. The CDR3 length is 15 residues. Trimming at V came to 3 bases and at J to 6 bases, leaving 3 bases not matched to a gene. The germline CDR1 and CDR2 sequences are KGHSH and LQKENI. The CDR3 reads CASSPGTGGSNEQFF. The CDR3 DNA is TGTGCCAGCTCACCCGGGACAGGGGGCTCCAATGAGCAGTTCTTC.

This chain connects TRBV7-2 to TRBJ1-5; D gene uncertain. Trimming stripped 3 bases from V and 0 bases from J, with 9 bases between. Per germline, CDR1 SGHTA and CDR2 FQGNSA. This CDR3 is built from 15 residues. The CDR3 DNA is TGTGCCAGCAGCTTTTCAGGTGATAGCAATCAGCCCCAGCATTTT. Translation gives CASSFSGDSNQPQHF.

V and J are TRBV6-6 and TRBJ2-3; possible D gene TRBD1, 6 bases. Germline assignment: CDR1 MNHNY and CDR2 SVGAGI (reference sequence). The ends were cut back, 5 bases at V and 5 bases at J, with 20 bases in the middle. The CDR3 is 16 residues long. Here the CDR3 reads CASSTGTPKARDTQYF. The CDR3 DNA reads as TGTGCCAGCAGTACAGGGACCCCTAAGGCCAGAGATACGCAGTATTTT.

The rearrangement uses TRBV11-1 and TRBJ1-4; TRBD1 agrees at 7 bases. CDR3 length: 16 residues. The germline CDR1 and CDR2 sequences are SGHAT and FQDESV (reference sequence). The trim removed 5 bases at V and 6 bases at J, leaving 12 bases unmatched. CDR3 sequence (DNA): TGTGCCAGCAGCGACCGGGAACAGGGGCTGGATGAAAAACTGTTTTTT. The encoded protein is CASSDREQGLDEKLFF.

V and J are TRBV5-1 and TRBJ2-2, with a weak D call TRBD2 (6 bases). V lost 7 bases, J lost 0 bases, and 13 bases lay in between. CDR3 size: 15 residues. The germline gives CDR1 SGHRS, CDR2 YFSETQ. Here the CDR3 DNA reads TGCGCCAGCCGCTCGGGACTGGCGAACACCGGGGAGCTGTTTTTT. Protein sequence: CASRSGLANTGELFF.

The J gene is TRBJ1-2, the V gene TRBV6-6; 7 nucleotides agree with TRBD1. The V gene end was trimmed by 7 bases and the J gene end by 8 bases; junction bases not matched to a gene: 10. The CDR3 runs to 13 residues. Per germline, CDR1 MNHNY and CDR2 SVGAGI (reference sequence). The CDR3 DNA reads TGTGCCAGCACACCTGGGACAGAAGGCGGCTACACCTTC. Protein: CASTPGTEGGYTF.

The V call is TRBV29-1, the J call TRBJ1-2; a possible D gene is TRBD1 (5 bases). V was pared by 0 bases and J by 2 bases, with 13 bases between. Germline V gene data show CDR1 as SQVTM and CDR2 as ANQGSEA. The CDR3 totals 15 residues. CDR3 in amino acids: CSVEEGGGGNYGYTF. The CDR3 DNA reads TGCAGCGTTGAAGAAGGCGGCGGGGGGAACTATGGCTACACCTTC.

The CDR3 sequence: CASSTRPTDTQYF. CDR3 in DNA: TGTGCCAGTAGTACGAGGCCCACAGATACGCAGTATTTT. The chain joins TRBV19 to TRBJ2-3; D gene uncertain. The V gene's germline CDR1 is LNHDA and CDR2 SQIVND (reference sequence). There are 13 residues in the CDR3. V shed 4 bases and J shed 2 bases, with 7 bases lying between them.

CDR3 bases: TGTGCCACCAGGGCAGGGGGGCGGACTGAAGCTTTCTTT. Amino acid sequence: CATRAGGRTEAFF. V usage is TRBV7-8 and J usage is TRBJ1-1; TRBD1 matches at 7 bases. Germline loops: CDR1 SGHVS, CDR2 FQNEAQ. Trimming took 10 bases from V and 5 from J; bases not matched to a gene: 10. The CDR3 covers 13 residues.

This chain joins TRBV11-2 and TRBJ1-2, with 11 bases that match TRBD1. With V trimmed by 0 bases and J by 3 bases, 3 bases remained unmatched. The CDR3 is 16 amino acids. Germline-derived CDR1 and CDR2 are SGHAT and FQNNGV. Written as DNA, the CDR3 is TGTGCCAGCAGCTTAGAAGGGACAGGGGGGGACTATGGCTACACCTTC. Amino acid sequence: CASSLEGTGGDYGYTF. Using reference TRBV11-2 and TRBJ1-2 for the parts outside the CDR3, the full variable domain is EAGVAQSPRYKIIEKRQSVAFWCNPISGHATLYWYQQILGQGPKLLIQFQNNGVVDDSQLPKDRFSAERLKGVDSTLKIQPAKLEDSAVYLCASSLEGTGGDYGYTFGSGTRLTVV.

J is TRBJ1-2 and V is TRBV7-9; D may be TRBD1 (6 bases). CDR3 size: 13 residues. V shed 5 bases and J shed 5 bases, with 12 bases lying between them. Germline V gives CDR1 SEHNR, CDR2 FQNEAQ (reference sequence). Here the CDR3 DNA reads TGTGCCAGCAGCGCCCAGGGGTTGTATGGCTACACCTTC. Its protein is CASSAQGLYGYTF.

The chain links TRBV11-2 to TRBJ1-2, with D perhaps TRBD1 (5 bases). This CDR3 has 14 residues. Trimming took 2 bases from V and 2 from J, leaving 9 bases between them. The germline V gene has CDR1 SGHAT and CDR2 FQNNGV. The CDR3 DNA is TGTGCCAGCAGCTTACAGACAGAGAACTATGGCTACACCTTC. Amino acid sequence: CASSLQTENYGYTF. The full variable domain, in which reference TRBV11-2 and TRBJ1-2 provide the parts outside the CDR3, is EAGVAQSPRYKIIEKRQSVAFWCNPISGHATLYWYQQILGQGPKLLIQFQNNGVVDDSQLPKDRFSAERLKGVDSTLKIQPAKLEDSAVYLCASSLQTENYGYTFGSGTRLTVV.

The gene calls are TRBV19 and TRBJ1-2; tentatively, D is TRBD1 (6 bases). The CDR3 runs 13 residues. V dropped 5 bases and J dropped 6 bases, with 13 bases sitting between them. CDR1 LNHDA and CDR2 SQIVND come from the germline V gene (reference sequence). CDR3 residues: CASSPRGGNGYTF. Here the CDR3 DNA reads TGTGCCAGTAGTCCCAGGGGAGGGAATGGCTACACCTTC.